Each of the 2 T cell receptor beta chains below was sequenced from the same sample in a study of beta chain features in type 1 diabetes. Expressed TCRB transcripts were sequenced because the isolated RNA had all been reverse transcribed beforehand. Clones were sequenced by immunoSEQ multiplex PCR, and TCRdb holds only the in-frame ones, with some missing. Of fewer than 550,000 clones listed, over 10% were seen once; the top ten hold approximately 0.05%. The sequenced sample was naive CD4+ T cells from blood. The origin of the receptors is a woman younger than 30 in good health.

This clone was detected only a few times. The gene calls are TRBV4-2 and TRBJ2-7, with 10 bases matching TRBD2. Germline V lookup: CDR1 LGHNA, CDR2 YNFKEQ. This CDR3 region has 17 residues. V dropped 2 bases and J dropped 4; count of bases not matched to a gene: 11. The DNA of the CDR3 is TGTGCCAGCAGCCAACCCGACCTGGGACTAGCGTCGTACGAGCAGTACTTC. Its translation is CASSQPDLGLASYEQYF.

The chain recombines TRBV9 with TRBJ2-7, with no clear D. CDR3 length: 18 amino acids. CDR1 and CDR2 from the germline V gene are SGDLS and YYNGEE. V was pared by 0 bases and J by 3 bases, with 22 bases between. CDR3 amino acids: CASSVEGLGPVSYYEQYF. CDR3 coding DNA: TGTGCCAGCAGCGTAGAGGGCTTGGGCCCCGTGTCCTACTACGAGCAGTACTTC.